Listed here are 32 T cell receptor beta chains from one sample, sequenced in a study of OX40 agonist ivuxolimab in advanced cancers. Sequencing was performed with immunoSEQ multiplex PCR; in TCRdb, only in-frame clones are kept and a portion is missing. The sample records approximately 82,000 clones, 75% to 90% being singletons. Sequencing used CD4+ or CD8+ T cells sorted from blood, obtained in a trial of the OX40 agonist ivuxolimab. These receptors all stem from an adult with an advanced solid tumor such as melanoma, head and neck, liver or kidney cancer.

The genes are TRBV6-6 and TRBJ1-6, with 7 bases identical to TRBD1. Germline V CDR1 and CDR2: MNHNY, SVGAGI (reference sequence). V lost 6 bases, J lost 13 bases, and 15 bases stayed unmatched. CDR3 size: 15 residues. CDR3 sequence (DNA): TGTGCCAGCAGGTTTGGTACAGGGGCTTCCTGGCCCCTCCACTTT. Protein product: CASRFGTGASWPLHF.

This chain joins TRBV29-1 and TRBJ2-1, with D possibly TRBD2 on 6 matching bases. Germline values: CDR1 SQVTM, CDR2 ANQGSEA. CDR3 length equals 14 residues. Trimming removed 5 bases at V and 6 bases at J, with 17 bases between. The CDR3 DNA reads as TGCAGCGTTCGTACTTTCGCGGGGCGCAATGAGCAGTTCTTC. Translating gives CSVRTFAGRNEQFF.

The V call is TRBV5-5, the J call TRBJ1-1, with D hard to call. The CDR3 is 12 residues long. Germline CDR1 SGHKS, CDR2 YYEKEE (reference sequence). The V end was cut by 2 bases, the J end by 7 bases, with 9 bases between. In DNA form, the CDR3 reads TGTGCCAGCAGCTTTAGGCTGGGTGAAGCTTTCTTT. As protein: CASSFRLGEAFF.

The chain is built from TRBV28 and TRBJ2-1, with TRBD2 matching 8 bases. V shed 7 bases and J 6 bases; nucleotides not matched to a gene: 5. The germline CDR1 and CDR2 sequences are MDHEN and SYDVKM. The CDR3 spans 13 residues. The CDR3 sequence is CASIRGGSNEQFF. CDR3 coding DNA: TGTGCCAGCATCCGGGGGGGTTCCAATGAGCAGTTCTTC. The full variable domain, completed using reference TRBV28 and TRBJ2-1, is DVKVTQSSRYLVKRTGEKVFLECVQDMDHENMFWYRQDPGLGLRLIYFSYDVKMKEKGDIPEGYSVSREKKERFSLILESASTNQTSMYLCASIRGGSNEQFFGPGTRLTVL.

This clone is a singleton in its sample. J is TRBJ1-2 and V is TRBV6-1; the D is unclear. Germline-derived CDR1 and CDR2 are MNHNS and SASEGT. The V end was cut by 4 bases, the J end by 1 base, with 13 bases between. The CDR3 runs to 15 residues. The CDR3 DNA is TGTGCCAGCAGTGGCCGACTGGGGAATAACTATGGCTACACCTTC. Translating gives CASSGRLGNNYGYTF.

The chain combines TRBV28 with TRBJ1-4, with D perhaps TRBD1 (6 bases). The CDR3 is 15 residues long. The V gene's germline CDR1 is MDHEN and CDR2 SYDVKM. The V end lost 5 bases, the J end lost 8 bases, and 18 bases lay between the germline ends. The CDR3 is CASSTSSDSGEKLFF. The CDR3 DNA is TGTGCCAGCAGTACAAGCTCGGACAGTGGCGAAAAACTGTTTTTT.

The table lists this clone with a count of one. V usage is TRBV5-1 and J usage is TRBJ2-4, with 7 bases matching TRBD2. Germline trimming cut 0 bases from V and 8 bases from J; bases unmatched to any gene: 5. The CDR3 has 14 residues. CDR1 is SGHRS and CDR2 is YFSETQ in the germline V gene. The CDR3 DNA is TGCGCCAGCAGCTTGGTTGGGGGAGGGGACATTCAGTACTTC. This codes for CASSLVGGGDIQYF.

The chain carries TRBV5-1 and TRBJ2-1; a possible D gene is TRBD2 (5 bases). Germline V gives CDR1 SGHRS, CDR2 YFSETQ. V lost 4 bases and J 14 bases, leaving 10 bases between the germline ends. This CDR3 has 10 residues. The CDR3 nucleotides read TGCGCCAGCAGCGGGTCGAGGGAGTTCTTC. This encodes CASSGSREFF.

The rearrangement joins TRBV5-6 to TRBJ1-2; 7 bases agree with TRBD1. The CDR3 extends over 14 amino acids. Germline CDR1 SGHDT, CDR2 YYEEEE. The J segment lost 7 bases and the V segment lost 7 bases, leaving 13 bases of the junction unmatched. CDR3 coding DNA: TGTGCCAGCCCCCAGAGGGGGCAGCTAGGTGGCTACACCTTC. Its protein product is CASPQRGQLGGYTF.

The rearrangement links TRBV4-3 to TRBJ1-1; 10 bases match TRBD1. CDR1 and CDR2 (germline): LGHNA, YSLEER. Trimming took 4 bases from V and 3 from J; bases not matched to a gene: 5. The CDR3 length is 15 residues. Here the CDR3 reads CASSPVGTGDTEAFF. For the CDR3, the DNA is TGCGCCAGCAGCCCTGTCGGGACAGGGGACACTGAAGCTTTCTTT.

The V call is TRBV4-3, the J call TRBJ2-2, with unresolved D. The CDR3 has 16 amino acids. Germline CDR1 and CDR2: LGHNA and YSLEER. Trimming shortened V by 0 bases and J by 1 base, and 9 bases separated the two germline ends. Written as DNA, the CDR3 is TGCGCCAGCAGCCAAGATTTGCGGCAGAACACCGGGGAGCTGTTTTTT. As protein: CASSQDLRQNTGELFF.

The rearrangement joins TRBV9 to TRBJ2-3; the D gene is possibly TRBD2 (5 bases). Germline assignment: CDR1 SGDLS and CDR2 YYNGEE. Deletions cut 0 bases from V and 4 bases from J, with 12 bases between. This CDR3 region has 15 residues. CDR3 region: CASSVDPGIADTQYF. In nucleotides, the CDR3 is TGTGCCAGCAGCGTAGACCCGGGAATCGCAGATACGCAGTATTTT.

This chain joins TRBV5-1 and TRBJ1-3; D remains ambiguous. Germline V CDR1 and CDR2: SGHRS, YFSETQ. This CDR3 contains 17 residues. Trimming cost V 3 bases and J 0 bases, with 16 bases left between them. Here the CDR3 reads CASSSVVGGSSGNTIYF. As DNA, the CDR3 is TGCGCCAGCAGCTCCGTTGTGGGAGGAAGCTCTGGAAACACCATATATTTT.

To note about this clone: A junction end diverges from the germline sequence, so it may reflect a read error. This rearrangement joins TRBV30 to TRBJ2-1; D call uncertain. Germline-derived CDR1 and CDR2 are GTSNPN and SVGIG (reference sequence). The length of the CDR3 is 13 residues. In DNA form, the CDR3 reads TGTGCCCGGAGACATAACTCCTACAATGAGCAGTTCTTC. Protein product: CARRHNSYNEQFF. Using reference TRBV30 and TRBJ2-1 for the parts outside the CDR3, the full variable domain is SQTIHQWPATLVQPVGSPLSLECTVEGTSNPNLYWYRQAAGRGLQLLFYSVGIGQISSEVPQNLSASRPQDRQFILSSKKLLLSDSGFYLCARRHNSYNEQFFGPGTRLTVL.

This clone has just a few counts. For the CDR3, the DNA is TGTGCCAGCAGTTACTCGGTCCGGACTAACTATGGCTACACCTTC. It specifies CASSYSVRTNYGYTF. The chain links TRBV6-5 to TRBJ1-2; no clear D gene. The germline V gene has CDR1 MNHEY and CDR2 SVGAGI. The V end was cut by 0 bases, the J end by 0 bases, with 8 bases between. The CDR3 covers 15 residues.

V and J are TRBV5-6 and TRBJ2-7; D is unresolved. Germline assignment: CDR1 SGHDT and CDR2 YYEEEE. CDR3 length equals 12 residues. V lost 3 bases, J lost 9 bases, and 13 bases lay in between. CDR3 DNA: TGTGCCAGCAGCTCGGGCCGGCCGGGGCAGTACTTC. This codes for CASSSGRPGQYF.

This sequence joins TRBV2 and TRBJ2-3, with D unresolved. This CDR3 spans 14 amino acids. The V end lost 3 bases, the J end lost 1 base, and 8 bases lay between the germline ends. Germline values: CDR1 SNHLY, CDR2 FYNNEI. The CDR3 here is CASSDVRGTDTQYF. The CDR3 nucleotides read TGTGCCAGCAGTGACGTTAGGGGCACAGATACGCAGTATTTT.

The CDR3 coding sequence is TGTGCCAGCAGCTTCCGCAGGCCCAATAATTCACCCCTCCACTTT. As protein: CASSFRRPNNSPLHF. The V call is TRBV5-4, the J call TRBJ1-6; D gene uncertain. This CDR3 comprises 15 residues. Germline V gene sequence: CDR1 SGHNT, CDR2 YYREEE (reference sequence). V was pared by 2 bases and J by 5 bases, with 11 bases between.

This clone has more than one count but fewer than ten. The rearrangement uses TRBV7-2 and TRBJ1-1; no firm D call. The CDR3 has 9 amino acids. Germline values: CDR1 SGHTA, CDR2 FQGNSA. The V and J ends lost 5 bases and 11 bases respectively, with 6 bases between them. The CDR3 DNA sequence: TGTGCCAGCAGCCAACACGCTTTCTTT. This sequence encodes CASSQHAFF.

The chain is built from TRBV19 and TRBJ1-1; D may be TRBD1 (6 bases). The CDR3 has 12 amino acids. Trimming removed 8 bases at V and 4 bases at J, with 11 bases between. CDR1 is LNHDA, CDR2 SQIVND, per germline (reference sequence). The CDR3 here is CASGGRGTEAFF. As DNA, the CDR3 is TGTGCCAGTGGGGGCCGGGGCACTGAAGCTTTCTTT. Complete variable domain (other parts from reference TRBV19 and TRBJ1-1): DGGITQSPKYLFRKEGQNVTLSCEQNLNHDAMYWYRQDPGQGLRLIYYSQIVNDFQKGDIAEGYSVSREKKESFPLTVTSAQKNPTAFYLCASGGRGTEAFFGQGTRLTVV.

The chain has TRBV5-4 and TRBJ2-1; the D gene could be TRBD1 or TRBD2 (5 bases each). V was pared by 4 bases and J by 1 base, with 15 bases between. Germline V gives CDR1 SGHNT, CDR2 YYREEE (reference sequence). This CDR3 spans 16 amino acids. CDR3 in DNA: TGTGCCAGCAGCCTGGGGGTCCGCGGATCCTACAATGAGCAGTTCTTC. It codes for CASSLGVRGSYNEQFF.

The rearrangement uses TRBV5-6 and TRBJ2-1, with 7 bases fitting TRBD1. Germline V gene data show CDR1 as SGHDT and CDR2 as YYEEEE. V was clipped by 5 bases and J by 2 bases; unmatched bases: 7. The CDR3 spans 15 residues. The CDR3 reads CASSFDRVPYNEQFF. As DNA, the CDR3 is TGTGCCAGCAGTTTCGACAGGGTACCCTACAATGAGCAGTTCTTC.

This clone has just one count. This chain connects TRBV7-2 to TRBJ1-1; no clear D gene. Per the germline V gene, CDR1 is SGHTA and CDR2 is FQGNSA. The CDR3 covers 15 residues. V was shortened by 3 bases and J by 5 bases, with 16 bases between the two germline ends. The CDR3 region is CASSLVKFAGTEAFF. The CDR3 DNA is TGTGCCAGCAGCTTGGTCAAGTTTGCGGGGACTGAAGCTTTCTTT. Drawing the rest from reference TRBV7-2 and TRBJ1-1, the complete variable domain is GAGVSQSPSNKVTEKGKDVELRCDPISGHTALYWYRQSLGQGLEFLIYFQGNSAPDKSGLPSDRFSAERTGGSVSTLTIQRTQQEDSAVYLCASSLVKFAGTEAFFGQGTRLTVV.

The chain recombines TRBV18 with TRBJ2-2; D not resolved. The CDR3 extends over 14 amino acids. CDR1 is KGHSH, CDR2 LQKENI, per germline. V dropped 0 bases and J dropped 3 bases, with 5 bases sitting between them. The CDR3 loop is CASSPPADTGELFF. CDR3 bases: TGTGCCAGCTCACCACCCGCGGACACCGGGGAGCTGTTTTTT.

V and J are TRBV7-3 and TRBJ2-2, with D maybe TRBD1 (5 bases). With 4 bases removed from V and 4 bases from J, the gap between germline ends came to 10 bases. Germline CDR1 reads SGHTA; CDR2 reads FQGTGA. The CDR3 consists of 14 residues. The CDR3 DNA sequence: TGTGCCAGCAGCTCCATTGGGGCCACCGGGGAGCTGTTTTTT. Translation: CASSSIGATGELFF.

The gene calls are TRBV6-6 and TRBJ1-1; D possibly corresponds to TRBD1 (5 bases). Per germline, CDR1 MNHNY and CDR2 SVGAGI (reference sequence). V was clipped by 4 bases and J by 1 base, with 7 bases between them. This CDR3 region has 13 residues. CDR3 DNA sequence: TGTGCCAGCAGTTTAGGACAGAACACTGAAGCTTTCTTT. Its protein product is CASSLGQNTEAFF.

This chain connects TRBV5-1 to TRBJ2-5; 10 bases agree with TRBD1. CDR1 is SGHRS and CDR2 is YFSETQ in the germline V gene. V was clipped by 0 bases and J by 5 bases; unmatched bases: 7. The CDR3 loop spans 16 amino acids. CDR3 region: CASSLGQGAVGETQYF. CDR3 nucleotides: TGCGCCAGCAGCTTGGGACAGGGGGCAGTAGGGGAGACCCAGTACTTC.

V and J are TRBV19 and TRBJ1-5; D ambiguous. The V end lost 4 bases, the J end lost 4 bases, and 11 bases lay between the germline ends. The CDR3 runs to 14 residues. Per germline, CDR1 LNHDA and CDR2 SQIVND (reference sequence). The CDR3 is CASSNILSNQPQHF. The DNA for the CDR3 is TGTGCCAGTAGTAACATCCTCAGTAATCAGCCCCAGCATTTT.

The chain couples TRBV11-2 to TRBJ2-3, with D possibly matching TRBD1 (6 bases). CDR3 size: 16 residues. CDR1 SGHAT and CDR2 FQNNGV come from the germline V gene. V lost 5 bases to trimming and J lost 2 bases, with 17 bases between them. CDR3 in amino acids: CASSRSGRGYTDTQYF. In DNA form, the CDR3 reads TGTGCCAGCAGCCGATCGGGCAGGGGATACACAGATACGCAGTATTTT.

This chain connects TRBV6-5 to TRBJ2-5; a weak D match, TRBD1 (6 bases). V was trimmed by 11 bases and J by 4 bases, leaving 14 bases between them. Germline loops: CDR1 MNHEY, CDR2 SVGAGI. The CDR3 has 12 amino acids. The CDR3 bases are TGTGCCGTAACTACAGGGTTAGAGACCCAGTACTTC. Amino acids: CAVTTGLETQYF.

The J gene is TRBJ2-3, the V gene TRBV9; D call uncertain. The CDR3 totals 17 residues. From germline, CDR1 is SGDLS and CDR2 YYNGEE. V lost 3 bases and J 1 base, leaving 18 bases between the germline ends. The CDR3 coding sequence is TGTGCCAGCAGCGCTCGTAGACCCGAATGGGGCACAGATACGCAGTATTTT. Translation gives CASSARRPEWGTDTQYF.

This chain joins TRBV6-5 and TRBJ2-7, with TRBD1 matching 8 bases. Per the germline V gene, CDR1 is MNHEY and CDR2 is SVGAGI. The CDR3 length is 14 residues. Unmatched junction bases numbered 8, after V lost 7 bases and J lost 3 bases. This CDR3 reads CASTPETGVYEQYF. The CDR3 DNA reads as TGTGCCAGCACCCCGGAGACAGGGGTCTACGAGCAGTACTTC.